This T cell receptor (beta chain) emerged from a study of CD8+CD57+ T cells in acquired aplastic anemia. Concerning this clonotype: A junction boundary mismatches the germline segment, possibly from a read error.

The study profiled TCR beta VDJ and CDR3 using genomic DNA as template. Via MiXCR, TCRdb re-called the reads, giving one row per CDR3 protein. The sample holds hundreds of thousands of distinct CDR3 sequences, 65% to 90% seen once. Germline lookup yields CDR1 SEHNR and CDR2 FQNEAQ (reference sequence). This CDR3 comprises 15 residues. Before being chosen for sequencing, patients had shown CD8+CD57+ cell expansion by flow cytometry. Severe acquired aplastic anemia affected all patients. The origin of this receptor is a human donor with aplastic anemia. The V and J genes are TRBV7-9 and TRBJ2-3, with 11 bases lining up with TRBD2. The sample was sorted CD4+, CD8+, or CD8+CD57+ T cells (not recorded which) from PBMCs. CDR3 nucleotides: TGTGCCAGCAGCCCCGGGACTAGCGGAATTGGTACGCACTATTTT. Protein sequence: CASSPGTSGIGTHYF. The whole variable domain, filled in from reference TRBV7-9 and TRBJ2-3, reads DTGVSQNPRHKITKRGQNVTFRCDPISEHNRLYWYRQTLGQGPEFLTYFQNEAQLEKSRLLSDRFSAERPKGSFSTLEIQRTEQGDSAMYLCASSPGTSGIGTHYFGPGTRLTVL.